These T cell receptor beta chains were read from a single sample in a study of vaccination and CD4 T cells after COVID-19. The antigens for these receptors are not known. TCRdb re-called the PCR reads through MiXCR, storing one row per CDR3 protein. This sample has roughly 11,000 distinct CDR3 sequences, with 77% found just once. Sequencing used CD4+ T cells from blood, cultured in vitro. Receptor source: a human donor who had recovered from COVID-19. The CDR3 runs from the conserved cysteine through the conserved F or W. The D gene is left open where the match is weak. Only some rows state a clone size, as once, few, many or a class for expanded clones.

CDR3 DNA	CDR3 protein	J gene	V gene	clone size	CDR3 length	D gene
TGTGCCAGCAGTGAAAGGTGGGGACCCGGTCAGCCCCAGCATTTT	CASSERWGPGQPQHF	TRBJ1-5	TRBV6-1	-	15	-
TGCAGCGGACGACAGGGCACGATCACCGGGGAGCTGTTTTTT	CSGRQGTITGELFF	TRBJ2-2	TRBV29-1	-	14	TRBD1
TGTGCCAGCAGCTTTTCGAGGGGCAGTAGTAACTATGGCTACACCTTC	CASSFSRGSSNYGYTF	TRBJ1-2	TRBV7-9	-	16	-
TGTGCCACCAAGAGGGCTAGCGGGAACCACGAGCAGTACTTC	CATKRASGNHEQYF	TRBJ2-7	TRBV19	-	14	TRBD2
TGTGCCAGCAGCCGAAGCGGGATTGAGCAGTTCTTC	CASSRSGIEQFF	TRBJ2-1	TRBV11-3	-	12	TRBD2
TGCGCCAGCAGCCGAGCGGACAGTAGCAATTCACCCCTCCACTTT	CASSRADSSNSPLHF	TRBJ1-6	TRBV7-2	-	15	-
TGCAGTGCTACAAGACAGAACCCGCTATGGCCCCTCTTC	CSATRQNPLWPLF	TRBJ1-2	TRBV20-1	-	13	-
TGTGCCAGCAGTGATGTAGCAACCGGGGAGCTGTTTTTT	CASSDVATGELFF	TRBJ2-2	TRBV2	-	13	-
TGTGCCAGCAGTTACTCTACTAGCGGGAGTACCGGGGAGCTGTTTTTT	CASSYSTSGSTGELFF	TRBJ2-2	TRBV6-5	few	16	TRBD2
TGCAGTGCTATTTGGCGGGAGGGCCATTTGAATACGCAGTATTTT	CSAIWREGHLNTQYF	TRBJ2-3	TRBV20-1	-	15	TRBD2
TGTGCCAGCAGCGTCGGACAGTCCTACGAGCAGTACTTC	CASSVGQSYEQYF	TRBJ2-7	TRBV7-3	-	13	-
TGTGCCAGCAGTCGAACGACAGGGCGAACCGGGGAGCTGTTTTTT	CASSRTTGRTGELFF	TRBJ2-2	TRBV6-2/TRBV6-3	-	15	TRBD1
TGTGCCAGCAGGAAGGGGGCGGACACCGGGGAGCTGTTTTTT	CASRKGADTGELFF	TRBJ2-2	TRBV9	-	14	TRBD1
TGTGCCAGTAGTATCCCTCGACAGGGAGACATGAACACTGAAGCTTTCTTT	CASSIPRQGDMNTEAFF	TRBJ1-1	TRBV19	few	17	TRBD1
TGTGCCACCAAGTACGCGGCGAACACTGAAGCTTTCTTT	CATKYAANTEAFF	TRBJ1-1	TRBV24-1	-	13	-
TGTGCCAGCAGGGTCCAGAAGGATAATTCACCCCTCCACTTT	CASRVQKDNSPLHF	TRBJ1-6	TRBV6-1	few	14	-
TGTGCCAGCAGTTACCATCCAGAAGCGGGAAACACCATATATTTT	CASSYHPEAGNTIYF	TRBJ1-3	TRBV6-5	-	15	-
TGCGCCAGCAGCTCGGGACCAACGGAAGAGACCCAGTACTTC	CASSSGPTEETQYF	TRBJ2-5	TRBV5-1	-	14	-
TGTGCCAGCAGCCCCGGGACTAGCAGCCACAATGAGCAGTTCTTC	CASSPGTSSHNEQFF	TRBJ2-1	TRBV7-2	-	15	TRBD2
TGTGCCAGCAGTTTATCCCCCAATCAGCCCCAGCATTTT	CASSLSPNQPQHF	TRBJ1-5	TRBV27	once	13	-
TGCAGTGCCCTGACGGGCGGGCGAGACACCGGGGAGCTGTTTTTT	CSALTGGRDTGELFF	TRBJ2-2	TRBV20-1	-	15	-
TGCAGTGCTGGGACGTCCCTATTTGCACCCCTCCACTTT	CSAGTSLFAPLHF	TRBJ1-6	TRBV20-1	-	13	-
TGTGCCAGCAGCACCAACCTTAACACAGATACGCAGTATTTT	CASSTNLNTDTQYF	TRBJ2-3	TRBV6-2/TRBV6-3	-	14	-
TGTGCCACCAGTGAAAGTGGGGCCAACGTCCTGACTTTC	CATSESGANVLTF	TRBJ2-6	TRBV24-1	-	13	-
TGTGCCAGCAGTTACAACCATGGAAACACCATATATTTT	CASSYNHGNTIYF	TRBJ1-3	TRBV6-5	-	13	-
TGTGCCAGCACCACGCCTTTCTATGTCGCTGAAGCTTTCTTT	CASTTPFYVAEAFF	TRBJ1-1	TRBV6-2/TRBV6-3	-	14	-
TGCAGTGCAAATCCCCGCCAGGGCAATCAGCCCCAGCATTTT	CSANPRQGNQPQHF	TRBJ1-5	TRBV20-1	few	14	-
TGTGCCAGCAGTTTAACAGTAGATCAGCCCCAGCATTTT	CASSLTVDQPQHF	TRBJ1-5	TRBV6-5	few	13	-
TGTGCCAGCAGCCAATCGAGAGGAGGGGGCTATGGCGCTTTCTTT	CASSQSRGGGYGAFF	TRBJ1-1	TRBV16	-	15	TRBD1
TGTGCCAGCGGGACAGGGCTCCAGCCCCAGCATTTT	CASGTGLQPQHF	TRBJ1-5	TRBV6-2/TRBV6-3	-	12	TRBD1
TGCAGTGCTGATAGCGGGAGGGGGCCCGGGGAGCTGTTTTTT	CSADSGRGPGELFF	TRBJ2-2	TRBV20-1	-	14	TRBD2
TGTGCCACCAGTGAAGGGCGGGCGGGTAACTATGGCTACACCTTC	CATSEGRAGNYGYTF	TRBJ1-2	TRBV24-1	few	15	-
TGTGCCAGCTCTAGGATGGCGGGAGTGACAGATACGCAGTATTTT	CASSRMAGVTDTQYF	TRBJ2-3	TRBV9	-	15	TRBD2
TGTGCCACCAGCAGAGGCCAGGGGTTGAACACTGAAGCTTTCTTT	CATSRGQGLNTEAFF	TRBJ1-1	TRBV15	-	15	-
TGTGCCACCAGCAGACCTTGGACAGCGGATAGCACTGAAGCTTTCTTT	CATSRPWTADSTEAFF	TRBJ1-1	TRBV15	-	16	-
TGCAGTGCTAGAGATCCCAGGGGCCGACGCACAGATACGCAGTATTTT	CSARDPRGRRTDTQYF	TRBJ2-3	TRBV20-1	-	16	-
TGTGCCAGTAGGGCGGCCACCGGGAGTAGGTCCTACGAGCAGTACTTC	CASRAATGSRSYEQYF	TRBJ2-7	TRBV19	-	16	-
TGCAGTGCTAGAGGTTGGCTAGCCAAAAACATTCAGTACTTC	CSARGWLAKNIQYF	TRBJ2-4	TRBV20-1	-	14	-
TGCAGTGCTAGGGGACAGACCAACCTATATGGCTACACCTTC	CSARGQTNLYGYTF	TRBJ1-2	TRBV20-1	-	14	TRBD1
TGTGCCGTTTCCGAGGGGAAGTACCAAGAGACCCAGTACTTC	CAVSEGKYQETQYF	TRBJ2-5	TRBV6-1	-	14	-
TGCAGTGCCGATGACGGTGATTTGAACACTGAAGCTTTCTTT	CSADDGDLNTEAFF	TRBJ1-1	TRBV20-1	-	14	-
TGTGCCAGCAGTTTAAGCCCCGGGCTAGCCGATACGCAGTATTTT	CASSLSPGLADTQYF	TRBJ2-3	TRBV27	-	15	-
TGTGCCAGCAGCTTGGTAGTTGGGGGGGCTGCAGATACGCAGTATTTT	CASSLVVGGAADTQYF	TRBJ2-3	TRBV27	-	16	-
TGTGCCGAGGATTTTAGGACAGCGAACACCGGGGAGCTGTTTTTT	CAEDFRTANTGELFF	TRBJ2-2	TRBV6-1	-	15	-
TGTGCCAGCAGCACACGACAGGGGGGATATAATTCACCCCTCCACTTT	CASSTRQGGYNSPLHF	TRBJ1-6	TRBV7-2	-	16	TRBD1
TGTGCCAGCAGCTTAAGAAGTGGGACAGGGCGATACGAGCAGTACTTC	CASSLRSGTGRYEQYF	TRBJ2-7	TRBV7-2	-	16	TRBD1
TGTGCCAGCAGCGAGAAGACAACCTATGGCTACACCTTC	CASSEKTTYGYTF	TRBJ1-2	TRBV7-2	once	13	-
TGTGCCAGCAGTTCGGCGGGACAGGGTACCCAGCCCCAGCATTTT	CASSSAGQGTQPQHF	TRBJ1-5	TRBV6-5	-	15	TRBD1
TGCGCCAGCAGTCAATCGACAGGGGTATGCGGCAATCAGCCCCAGCATTTT	CASSQSTGVCGNQPQHF	TRBJ1-5	TRBV23-1	-	17	TRBD1
TGCAGTGCTGGGGGCCTCCAGATAAACAATCAGCCCCAGCATTTT	CSAGGLQINNQPQHF	TRBJ1-5	TRBV20-1	few	15	-
TGTGCCAGTAGTAAGAACCGGGACACAGGTGGCTACACCTTC	CASSKNRDTGGYTF	TRBJ1-2	TRBV19	-	14	-
TGTGCCAGCAGCGGGGAGGGCAATCAGCCCCAGCATTTT	CASSGEGNQPQHF	TRBJ1-5	TRBV7-2	-	13	-
TGCAGTGCGCCGGCGGCGAATCAGCCCCAGCATTTT	CSAPAANQPQHF	TRBJ1-5	TRBV20-1	-	12	-
TGTGCCAGCTCGGGGGGCTGGTATAGCAATCAGCCCCAGCATTTT	CASSGGWYSNQPQHF	TRBJ1-5	TRBV6-2/TRBV6-3	few	15	-
TGTGCCAGCAGTGCGACATACGCTACCTACGAGCAGTACTTC	CASSATYATYEQYF	TRBJ2-7	TRBV6-1	-	14	-
TGTGCCAGCAGCTTAGTTTCTAGCCCGAGGCGAAATGAGCAGTTCTTC	CASSLVSSPRRNEQFF	TRBJ2-1	TRBV7-9	-	16	-
TGTGCCAGCAGTTACGGTAGCGGGAATTACAATGAGCAGTTCTTC	CASSYGSGNYNEQFF	TRBJ2-1	TRBV6-2/TRBV6-3	few	15	TRBD2
TGTGCCAGCAGCAATTGTGGAGCGGGAGAGAATGAGCAGTTCTTC	CASSNCGAGENEQFF	TRBJ2-1	TRBV21-1	-	15	-
TGTGCCAGCAGGGGATTTACCGGGACAACCCAGCAGTACTTC	CASRGFTGTTQQYF	TRBJ2-7	TRBV12-3/TRBV12-4	-	14	-